This is a list of T cell receptor beta chains from one sample in a study of identical twins. TCRdb re-derived calls from the 5' RACE reads in MiXCR, one entry per CDR3 protein. The sample shows hundreds of thousands of distinct CDR3 sequences, around 12% of them seen only once. The same sample was also studied in work on yellow fever vaccine responses in identical twins.

The sequencing sample was made of PBMCs. The receptor set was obtained from a young woman in good health. Both conserved end residues are part of each CDR3. The D gene is left open where the match is weak. The size field is filled for only some rows; it gives once, few, many or a size class.

cdr3_aa: CASRPATGWGLQETQYF
cdr3_nt: TGTGCCAGCAGGCCCGCGACCGGGTGGGGGCTCCAAGAGACCCAGTACTTC
clone_size: .
j_call: TRBJ2-5
v_call: TRBV7-8
d_call: .

cdr3_aa: CAISGTSGYEQYF
cdr3_nt: TGTGCCATCAGCGGGACTAGCGGGTACGAGCAGTACTTC
clone_size: .
j_call: TRBJ2-7
v_call: TRBV10-3
d_call: TRBD2

cdr3_aa: CASSLDGTTSTDTQYF
cdr3_nt: TGTGCCAGCAGCTTAGATGGGACAACTAGCACAGATACGCAGTATTTT
clone_size: .
j_call: TRBJ2-3
v_call: TRBV11-3
d_call: .

cdr3_aa: CASSDKRGGPTDTQYF
cdr3_nt: TGTGCCAGCAGTGATAAGCGGGGGGGCCCTACAGATACGCAGTATTTT
clone_size: few
j_call: TRBJ2-3
v_call: TRBV25-1
d_call: TRBD2

cdr3_aa: CASSLILTLGETQYF
cdr3_nt: TGTGCCAGCAGCTTAATTCTCACCCTGGGGGAGACCCAGTACTTC
clone_size: few
j_call: TRBJ2-5
v_call: TRBV11-2
d_call: .

cdr3_aa: CATSRDQLAGAYEQYF
cdr3_nt: TGTGCCACCAGCAGAGATCAACTAGCGGGAGCTTACGAGCAGTACTTC
clone_size: .
j_call: TRBJ2-7
v_call: TRBV15
d_call: TRBD2

cdr3_aa: CASTSDTRDTTQYF
cdr3_nt: TGTGCCAGCACCTCGGACACCAGGGATACGACCCAGTACTTC
clone_size: many
j_call: TRBJ2-5
v_call: TRBV12-3/TRBV12-4
d_call: .

cdr3_aa: CSARGGPSGSYETQYF
cdr3_nt: TGCAGTGCTAGAGGGGGCCCTAGCGGGAGTTACGAGACCCAGTACTTC
clone_size: .
j_call: TRBJ2-5
v_call: TRBV20-1
d_call: TRBD2

cdr3_aa: CASTRQGFEAFF
cdr3_nt: TGTGCCAGCACCCGACAGGGCTTCGAAGCTTTCTTT
clone_size: .
j_call: TRBJ1-1
v_call: TRBV12-3/TRBV12-4
d_call: TRBD1

cdr3_aa: CSASGSSGTSGSMYF
cdr3_nt: TGCAGTGCTAGCGGAAGTTCCGGGACTAGCGGGAGTATGTACTTC
clone_size: .
j_call: TRBJ2-7
v_call: TRBV20-1
d_call: TRBD2

cdr3_aa: CASSLAHPFAGANTGELFF
cdr3_nt: TGTGCCAGCAGCTTAGCCCACCCTTTCGCGGGCGCGAACACCGGGGAGCTGTTTTTT
clone_size: few
j_call: TRBJ2-2
v_call: TRBV11-1
d_call: .

cdr3_aa: CASSWIGGRANFTF
cdr3_nt: TGTGCCAGCAGTTGGATTGGGGGTAGGGCTAACTTTACCTTC
clone_size: few
j_call: TRBJ2-1
v_call: TRBV12-3/TRBV12-4
d_call: .

cdr3_aa: CASSVVTALNTEAFF
cdr3_nt: TGTGCCAGCAGCGTAGTAACAGCCCTGAACACTGAAGCTTTCTTT
clone_size: .
j_call: TRBJ1-1
v_call: TRBV9
d_call: .

cdr3_aa: CASSSRDRGILAGNTIYF
cdr3_nt: TGTGCCAGCAGCTCCCGGGACAGGGGGATCCTGGCAGGAAACACCATATATTTT
clone_size: few
j_call: TRBJ1-3
v_call: TRBV7-8
d_call: TRBD1

cdr3_aa: CSARGPETQYF
cdr3_nt: TGCAGTGCTAGGGGGCCGGAGACCCAGTACTTC
clone_size: few
j_call: TRBJ2-5
v_call: TRBV20-1
d_call: .

cdr3_aa: CASQVAENTDTQYF
cdr3_nt: TGTGCCAGCCAAGTGGCAGAGAACACAGATACGCAGTATTTT
clone_size: .
j_call: TRBJ2-3
v_call: TRBV28
d_call: .

cdr3_aa: CASSYGQGASTDTQYF
cdr3_nt: TGCGCCAGCAGCTATGGACAGGGGGCTAGCACAGATACGCAGTATTTT
clone_size: few
j_call: TRBJ2-3
v_call: TRBV5-1
d_call: TRBD1

cdr3_aa: CASSGDRPGAFF
cdr3_nt: TGTGCCAGCAGTGGCGACAGGCCCGGGGCTTTCTTT
clone_size: .
j_call: TRBJ1-1
v_call: TRBV6-1
d_call: .

cdr3_aa: CASGPSTFNTEAFF
cdr3_nt: TGTGCTAGTGGTCCATCGACATTTAACACTGAAGCTTTCTTT
clone_size: .
j_call: TRBJ1-1
v_call: TRBV12-5
d_call: .

cdr3_aa: CASSPADRVVPTEAFF
cdr3_nt: TGTGCCAGCTCACCAGCTGACAGGGTCGTTCCCACTGAAGCTTTCTTT
clone_size: few
j_call: TRBJ1-1
v_call: TRBV18
d_call: TRBD1

cdr3_aa: CASSPSFGAGSQPQHF
cdr3_nt: TGTGCCAGCAGCCCCTCCTTTGGGGCTGGGAGTCAGCCCCAGCATTTT
clone_size: .
j_call: TRBJ1-5
v_call: TRBV27
d_call: .

cdr3_aa: CASSYPAGFDEQFF
cdr3_nt: TGTGCCAGCAGCTACCCAGCGGGATTCGATGAGCAGTTCTTC
clone_size: .
j_call: TRBJ2-1
v_call: TRBV11-2
d_call: TRBD2

cdr3_aa: CAITGQVGPNTGELFF
cdr3_nt: TGTGCCATCACAGGACAGGTCGGCCCGAACACCGGGGAGCTGTTTTTT
clone_size: few
j_call: TRBJ2-2
v_call: TRBV10-3
d_call: TRBD1

cdr3_aa: CASTPRRDTGELFF
cdr3_nt: TGTGCCAGCACTCCCCGACGGGACACCGGGGAGCTGTTTTTT
clone_size: .
j_call: TRBJ2-2
v_call: TRBV12-3/TRBV12-4
d_call: .

cdr3_aa: CASSRSGRVHTQYF
cdr3_nt: TGTGCCAGCAGCCGTAGCGGGAGGGTTCATACGCAGTATTTT
clone_size: .
j_call: TRBJ2-3
v_call: TRBV7-6
d_call: TRBD2

cdr3_aa: CASSLSGGGQETQYF
cdr3_nt: TGTGCCAGCAGTTTATCGGGCGGGGGCCAAGAGACCCAGTACTTC
clone_size: few
j_call: TRBJ2-5
v_call: TRBV28
d_call: TRBD2

cdr3_aa: CASSIGASGSNEQFF
cdr3_nt: TGTGCCAGTAGTATAGGGGCTAGCGGGAGCAATGAGCAGTTCTTC
clone_size: few
j_call: TRBJ2-1
v_call: TRBV19
d_call: TRBD2

cdr3_aa: CSDNSGSSYNEQFF
cdr3_nt: TGCAGCGATAACAGCGGGAGCTCCTACAATGAGCAGTTCTTC
clone_size: .
j_call: TRBJ2-1
v_call: TRBV29-1
d_call: TRBD2

cdr3_aa: CASITGGSTDTQYF
cdr3_nt: TGTGCCAGCATCACCGGCGGTAGCACAGATACGCAGTATTTT
clone_size: few
j_call: TRBJ2-3
v_call: TRBV12-3/TRBV12-4
d_call: .

cdr3_aa: CASSFYRGNTGELFF
cdr3_nt: TGTGCCAGCAGTTTTTACAGGGGCAACACCGGGGAGCTGTTTTTT
clone_size: .
j_call: TRBJ2-2
v_call: TRBV12-3/TRBV12-4
d_call: TRBD1

cdr3_aa: CASSAGTEISGYGYTF
cdr3_nt: TGTGCCAGCAGTGCCGGGACAGAAATTTCAGGATATGGCTACACCTTC
clone_size: .
j_call: TRBJ1-2
v_call: TRBV12-3/TRBV12-4
d_call: TRBD1

cdr3_aa: CASSLGDPGTGTEAFF
cdr3_nt: TGTGCCAGCAGTCTCGGGGACCCCGGCACGGGCACTGAAGCTTTCTTT
clone_size: many
j_call: TRBJ1-1
v_call: TRBV12-3/TRBV12-4
d_call: .

cdr3_aa: CASSDGGGRGSFSYNEQFF
cdr3_nt: TGTGCCAGCAGTGATGGGGGCGGCAGGGGTAGTTTCTCCTACAATGAGCAGTTCTTC
clone_size: few
j_call: TRBJ2-1
v_call: TRBV6-1
d_call: .

cdr3_aa: CATSEADRGLAGELFF
cdr3_nt: TGTGCCACCAGTGAGGCGGACAGGGGGCTAGCCGGGGAGCTGTTTTTT
clone_size: few
j_call: TRBJ2-2
v_call: TRBV24-1
d_call: TRBD1

cdr3_aa: CASTWGTNTGELFF
cdr3_nt: TGTGCCAGCACCTGGGGGACGAACACCGGGGAGCTGTTTTTT
clone_size: .
j_call: TRBJ2-2
v_call: TRBV6-1
d_call: .

cdr3_aa: CSARSAAASREQYF
cdr3_nt: TGCAGTGCTAGATCGGCGGCCGCCAGTCGGGAGCAGTACTTC
clone_size: few
j_call: TRBJ2-7
v_call: TRBV20-1
d_call: .

cdr3_aa: CASSLGMVKGSQPQHF
cdr3_nt: TGTGCCAGCAGCTTAGGGATGGTAAAGGGATCGCAGCCCCAGCATTTT
clone_size: .
j_call: TRBJ1-5
v_call: TRBV7-2
d_call: .

cdr3_aa: CATSRDSARETQYF
cdr3_nt: TGTGCCACCAGCAGAGATTCGGCCAGGGAGACCCAGTACTTC
clone_size: few
j_call: TRBJ2-5
v_call: TRBV15
d_call: .

cdr3_aa: CASRTTSGRAGSYNEQFF
cdr3_nt: TGTGCCAGCAGGACGACTAGCGGGAGGGCCGGCTCCTACAATGAGCAGTTCTTC
clone_size: few
j_call: TRBJ2-1
v_call: TRBV27
d_call: TRBD2

cdr3_aa: CASSLTGWADTQYF
cdr3_nt: TGTGCCAGCAGCTTGACAGGGTGGGCAGATACGCAGTATTTT
clone_size: .
j_call: TRBJ2-3
v_call: TRBV7-9
d_call: TRBD1

cdr3_aa: CASRRTVDTDTQYF
cdr3_nt: TGCGCCAGCAGGAGGACGGTCGACACAGATACGCAGTATTTT
clone_size: few
j_call: TRBJ2-3
v_call: TRBV5-1
d_call: .

cdr3_aa: CAISATGNTEAFF
cdr3_nt: TGTGCCATCAGTGCTACAGGGAACACTGAAGCTTTCTTT
clone_size: .
j_call: TRBJ1-1
v_call: TRBV10-3
d_call: .

cdr3_aa: CSATERGGYTF
cdr3_nt: TGCAGTGCGACCGAGAGAGGAGGCTACACCTTC
clone_size: .
j_call: TRBJ1-2
v_call: TRBV20-1
d_call: .

cdr3_aa: CASGETAAGHTF
cdr3_nt: TGTGCCAGTGGGGAGACTGCGGCCGGCCACACCTTC
clone_size: .
j_call: TRBJ1-2
v_call: TRBV6-1
d_call: .

cdr3_aa: CASSLSDGELFF
cdr3_nt: TGTGCCAGCAGTTTATCCGACGGGGAGCTGTTTTTT
clone_size: few
j_call: TRBJ2-2
v_call: TRBV27
d_call: .

cdr3_aa: CAISEDLVDYTKNIQYF
cdr3_nt: TGTGCCATCAGTGAGGACCTAGTGGACTACACCAAAAACATTCAGTACTTC
clone_size: .
j_call: TRBJ2-4
v_call: TRBV10-3
d_call: .

cdr3_aa: CASAQGGQETQYF
cdr3_nt: TGTGCCAGCGCGCAGGGCGGCCAAGAGACCCAGTACTTC
clone_size: .
j_call: TRBJ2-5
v_call: TRBV2
d_call: .

cdr3_aa: CASSQPITGGVGEQFF
cdr3_nt: TGTGCCAGCTCACAACCAATCACAGGGGGTGTTGGTGAGCAGTTCTTC
clone_size: .
j_call: TRBJ2-1
v_call: TRBV18
d_call: TRBD1

cdr3_aa: CSAREEGSLLLYEQYF
cdr3_nt: TGCAGTGCTAGAGAAGAGGGGTCCCTCCTTCTCTACGAGCAGTACTTC
clone_size: few
j_call: TRBJ2-7
v_call: TRBV20-1
d_call: .

cdr3_aa: CSARQGTGGNTIYF
cdr3_nt: TGCAGTGCTCGACAGGGGACGGGAGGAAACACCATATATTTT
clone_size: many
j_call: TRBJ1-3
v_call: TRBV20-1
d_call: TRBD1

cdr3_aa: CASSQDQGTSGYYEQYF
cdr3_nt: TGCGCCAGCAGCCAAGACCAAGGGACTAGCGGGTACTACGAGCAGTACTTC
clone_size: few
j_call: TRBJ2-7
v_call: TRBV4-1
d_call: TRBD2

cdr3_aa: CASSLYDQPQHF
cdr3_nt: TGTGCCAGCAGTTTATACGATCAGCCCCAGCATTTT
clone_size: many
j_call: TRBJ1-5
v_call: TRBV28
d_call: .

cdr3_aa: CASTPGAGGTDTQYF
cdr3_nt: TGCGCCAGCACCCCAGGGGCAGGGGGGACAGATACGCAGTATTTT
clone_size: many
j_call: TRBJ2-3
v_call: TRBV5-1
d_call: .

cdr3_aa: CSARGVQGSAYEQYF
cdr3_nt: TGCAGTGCTAGAGGAGTACAGGGGTCGGCCTACGAGCAGTACTTC
clone_size: .
j_call: TRBJ2-7
v_call: TRBV20-1
d_call: TRBD1

cdr3_aa: CASRQGGPDTSWAEQYF
cdr3_nt: TGTGCCAGCAGGCAGGGGGGCCCAGACACGTCCTGGGCCGAGCAGTACTTC
clone_size: .
j_call: TRBJ2-7
v_call: TRBV3-1
d_call: .

cdr3_aa: CSAKGNSNQPQHF
cdr3_nt: TGCAGTGCTAAGGGGAATAGCAATCAGCCCCAGCATTTT
clone_size: few
j_call: TRBJ1-5
v_call: TRBV20-1
d_call: .

cdr3_aa: CASSPVGGSTPSYNEQFF
cdr3_nt: TGTGCCAGCAGCCCCGTAGGGGGGTCCACCCCCTCCTACAATGAGCAGTTCTTC
clone_size: few
j_call: TRBJ2-1
v_call: TRBV7-6
d_call: .